This TCR beta chain came from a study of T cell changes during pregnancy in multiple sclerosis. Germline values: CDR1 LGHNA, CDR2 YSLEER. This CDR3 has 16 amino acids. V was clipped by 0 bases and J by 0 bases, with 12 bases between them. Libraries were prepared by immunoSEQ multiplex PCR; TCRdb keeps only in-frame clonotypes and omits some of them. The sample consists of about 28,000 clones, approximately 81% of them appearing once. The chain couples TRBV4-3 to TRBJ2-7, with D unclear. The source was CD8+ T cells from peripheral blood mononuclear cells, collected after pregnancy. This sequence originates from a female donor with multiple sclerosis, enrolled in a pregnancy study. CDR3 nucleotide sequence: TGCGCCAGCAGCCAAGACTTCGTGGCCGCCTCCTACGAGCAGTACTTC. Translated: CASSQDFVAASYEQYF.